What follows describes a single TCR beta chain. CDR3 length: 12 amino acids. Trimming stripped 0 bases from V and 6 bases from J, with 6 bases between. Germline V CDR1 and CDR2: SGDLS, YYNGEE. The data derive from a study of molecular identifiers for immune sequencing clone quantification. RNA fractions of 10%, 30% or 50% and roughly 19,000 to 1,000,000 sorted cells were the source of naive CD8 libraries. Sorting captured naive CD8 T cells as CD8+CD4-CCR7+CD45RA+. Previously reported methods and listed TCR primers produced the bulk TCR libraries. TCRdb processed the PCR reads anew with MiXCR; each CDR3 protein has one entry. The table lists 40,000 to 45,000 distinct CDR3 sequences, about 19% of them singletons.

The receptor was isolated from a human donor in good health. Some libraries in this study had Jurkat cell RNA spiked in. This chain links TRBV9 with TRBJ1-1; D gene uncertain. What was sequenced was naive CD8+ T cells from blood, with Jurkat cell RNA spiked in. As to subset: FACS-sorted CD8+CD4-CCR7+CD45RA+ naive T cells. CDR3 nucleotide sequence: TGTGCCAGCAGCGTAGAGGGCCCTGAAGCTTTCTTT. As protein: CASSVEGPEAFF. The full variable domain, completed using reference TRBV9 and TRBJ1-1, is DSGVTQTPKHLITATGQRVTLRCSPRSGDLSVYWYQQSLDQGLQFLIQYYNGEERAKGNILERFSAQQFPDLHSELNLSSLELGDSALYFCASSVEGPEAFFGQGTRLTVV.